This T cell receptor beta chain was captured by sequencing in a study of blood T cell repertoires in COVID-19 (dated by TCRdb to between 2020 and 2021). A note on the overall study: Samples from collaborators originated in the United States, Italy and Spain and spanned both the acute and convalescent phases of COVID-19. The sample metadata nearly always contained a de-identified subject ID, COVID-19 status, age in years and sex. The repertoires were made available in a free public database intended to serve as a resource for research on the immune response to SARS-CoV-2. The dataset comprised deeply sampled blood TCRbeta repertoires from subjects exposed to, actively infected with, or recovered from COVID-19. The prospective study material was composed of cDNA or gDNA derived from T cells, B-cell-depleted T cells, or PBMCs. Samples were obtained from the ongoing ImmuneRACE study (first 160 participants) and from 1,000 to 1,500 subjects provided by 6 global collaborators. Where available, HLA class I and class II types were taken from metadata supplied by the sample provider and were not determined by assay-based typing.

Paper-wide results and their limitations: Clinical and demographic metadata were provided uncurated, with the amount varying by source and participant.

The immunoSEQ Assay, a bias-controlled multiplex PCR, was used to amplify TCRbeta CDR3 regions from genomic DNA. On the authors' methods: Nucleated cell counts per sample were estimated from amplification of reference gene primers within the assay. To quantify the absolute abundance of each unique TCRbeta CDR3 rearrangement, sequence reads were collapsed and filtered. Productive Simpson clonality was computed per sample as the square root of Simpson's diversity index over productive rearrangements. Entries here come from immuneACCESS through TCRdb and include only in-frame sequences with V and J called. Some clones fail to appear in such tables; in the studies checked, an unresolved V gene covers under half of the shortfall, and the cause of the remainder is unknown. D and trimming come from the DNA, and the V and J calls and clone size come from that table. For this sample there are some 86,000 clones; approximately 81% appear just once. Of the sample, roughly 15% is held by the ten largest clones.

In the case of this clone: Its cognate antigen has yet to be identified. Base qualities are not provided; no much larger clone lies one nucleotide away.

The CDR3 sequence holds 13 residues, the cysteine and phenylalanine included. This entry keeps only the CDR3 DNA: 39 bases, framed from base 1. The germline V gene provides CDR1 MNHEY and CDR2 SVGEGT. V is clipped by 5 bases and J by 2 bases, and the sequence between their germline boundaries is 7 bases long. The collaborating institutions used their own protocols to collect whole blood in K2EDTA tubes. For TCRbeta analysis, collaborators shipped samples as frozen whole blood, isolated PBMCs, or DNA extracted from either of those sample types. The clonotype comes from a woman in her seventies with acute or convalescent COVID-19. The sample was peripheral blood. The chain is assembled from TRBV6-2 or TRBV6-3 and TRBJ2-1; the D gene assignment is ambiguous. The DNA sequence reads TGTGCCAGCAGTCTCCGGGCCTACAATGAGCAGTTCTTC. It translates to CASSLRAYNEQFF.